This T cell receptor gamma chain originates from a study of gamma delta lymphoproliferative disorders and STAT genes listed by TCRdb under 2018. About the investigation overall: The LymphoTrack Dx TCRG Assay was used to build gamma-chain libraries from a minimum of 50 ng of genomic DNA. Because no corresponding Invivoscribe delta assay was available, delta-chain libraries were prepared according to the EuroClonality-NGS working group standard operating procedure. Within a larger immunophenotypic and STAT-mutation study, TCR gamma and delta CDR3 repertoires were profiled by deep sequencing in Tgammadelta lymphoproliferative disease patients and healthy controls. A couple of gamma-chain samples and all delta-chain samples were sequenced twice to confirm results.

The germline V gene (reference sequence) supplies CDR1 GITISATS and CDR2 ISYDGTV. Trimming takes 1 base off V and 3 bases off J; junction bases not matched to a gene: 8. Including the terminal cysteine and phenylalanine, the CDR3 comprises 16 residues. The CDR3 DNA has 48 bases and is translated from base 1. Results the study describes overall, beyond this receptor: In whole-repertoire clustering, patient gamma repertoires grouped separately from healthy controls, whereas delta repertoires showed no separation between groups. The authors noted that NGS specificity may be reduced at low frequencies, so the public or private nature of leukemic clones needs confirmation. Control T cells likely spanned varied maturation stages, while leukemic cells were skewed toward terminal effectors, potentially limiting patient-control comparisons. Almost every major gamma and delta clonotype in patients was public, meaning shared with at least one healthy donor, and only two gamma clonotypes were private to disease.

In both library methods, multiplex PCR was carried out with primers targeting conserved V and J regions of the TCR genes. Amplicons were purified, pooled and sequenced on an Illumina MiSeq platform. The original pipeline was this. V(D)J alignment, clonotype assembly and translation were performed with MiXCR, whereas functionality assessment and CDR3 repertoire analyses were performed with VDJtools. CDR3 was defined according to IMGT, and analyses were limited to productive sequences using functional genes, with ORF genes and pseudogenes excluded. Identical amino acid CDR3s of major clonotypes (frequency >=5%) were searched for across all patients and controls using a custom Python script. A one-sided non-parametric Wilcoxon test was used to compare clonotype frequencies between patients and controls. For TCRdb, the public reads were processed anew by CATT, and duplicate DNA sequences were folded into one row. TCRdb's processing, not the authors', yielded these V and J calls. Counted in this sample were about 1,600 gamma-chain clones; 9% to 10% of them appeared once. The leading ten clones occupy around 36% of the sample.

About this clone itself: Its antigen has not been determined. Base qualities were left out, and no much larger clone turns up one base away.

For both patients and controls, peripheral blood mononuclear cells were isolated, and the genomic DNA from these cells was used for TCR sequencing. As controls, 23 healthy adult blood donors (median age about 60 years; roughly twelve males and approximately eleven females) were included and were matched to patients for age and sex. This chain joins TRGV9 to TRGJP2. No J gene was available from TCRdb, and it was assigned here by a germline match of the DNA. The receptor was isolated from a human donor in good health. The sample consisted of blood. The DNA is as follows: TGTGCCTTGTGGGAGGTCACCTCCCGTAGTGATTGGATCAAGACGTTT. Its protein reads: CALWEVTSRSDWIKTF.